Shown below are 22 T cell receptor beta chains from a single sample sequenced in a study of T cell responses to AZD1222 COVID-19 vaccine. The protocol was immunoSEQ multiplex PCR, while the TCRdb copy is restricted to in-frame clones and leaves out a portion. The table includes about 110,000 clones, about 90% detected once. Sequenced material: peripheral blood, taken on day 0 of AZD1222 vaccination. Source of these receptors: an adult in good health.

This clone was picked up one time. The chain uses TRBV6-2 or TRBV6-3 and TRBJ2-5; D remains unclear. V gave up 6 bases and J gave up 5 bases, with 10 bases separating them. CDR1 is MNHEY and CDR2 is SVGEGT in the germline V gene. The CDR3 sequence is 12 residues long. CDR3 in amino acids: CASSVTEETQYF. The DNA for the CDR3 is TGTGCCAGCAGCGTCACTGAGGAGACCCAGTACTTC.

The V and J genes are TRBV10-3 and TRBJ1-1; a weak D match, TRBD1 (6 bases). The CDR3 is 14 residues long. Trimming took 0 bases from V and 11 from J, leaving 16 bases between them. The germline CDR1 and CDR2 sequences are ENHRY and SYGVKD. CDR3 in DNA: TGTGCCATCAGTGAGTCGACTGGGGGGCTAGGTGCTTTCTTT. Encoded protein: CAISESTGGLGAFF.

This clone was observed once. This chain connects TRBV10-3 to TRBJ1-2, with no clear D. Germline CDR1 is ENHRY and CDR2 is SYGVKD. The germline V and J ends were trimmed by 1 base and 8 bases, with 8 bases remaining between them. The CDR3 is 12 residues long. The CDR3 sequence is CAISEYGRGYTF. In DNA form, the CDR3 reads TGTGCCATCAGTGAGTACGGGAGGGGCTACACCTTC.

The CDR3 sequence is CARWEQGRNTEAFF. In DNA, the CDR3 is TGTGCCAGGTGGGAACAGGGACGGAACACTGAAGCTTTCTTT. This chain joins TRBV2 and TRBJ1-1, with a possible D match to TRBD1 (6 bases). V lost 9 bases, J lost 1 base, and 15 bases lay in between. The CDR3 has 14 residues. CDR1 is SNHLY and CDR2 is FYNNEI in the germline V gene.

This chain links TRBV7-9 with TRBJ1-1, with D perhaps matching TRBD1 (5 bases). Per germline, CDR1 SEHNR and CDR2 FQNEAQ (reference sequence). The CDR3 contains 13 residues. Between the trimmed V and J ends, which lost 1 base and 3 bases, there was a span of 6 bases. The CDR3 DNA follows: TGTGCCAGCAGCTTAGGACAGCACACTGAAGCTTTCTTT. It yields the protein CASSLGQHTEAFF.

This clone qualifies as medium-sized. The chain employs TRBV6-6 and TRBJ1-5; D remains ambiguous. Germline loops: CDR1 MNHNY, CDR2 SVGAGI (reference sequence). Deletions cut 8 bases from V and 0 bases from J, with 14 bases between. CDR3 length equals 15 residues. The CDR3 coding sequence is TGTGCCAGCTCTCTCCATCGGGGTAGCAATCAGCCCCAGCATTTT. It yields the protein CASSLHRGSNQPQHF.

The chain carries TRBV28 and TRBJ1-6; D unresolved. CDR3 length: 12 amino acids. Germline CDR1 MDHEN, CDR2 SYDVKM. Trimming pared 5 bases from V and 14 bases from J, leaving 13 bases between. The CDR3 DNA is TGTGCCAGCAGTCCGTCAGAAGAGGCCCTCCACTTT. Its protein is CASSPSEEALHF. Together with reference TRBV28 and TRBJ1-6, the CDR3 gives the full variable domain: DVKVTQSSRYLVKRTGEKVFLECVQDMDHENMFWYRQDPGLGLRLIYFSYDVKMKEKGDIPEGYSVSREKKERFSLILESASTNQTSMYLCASSPSEEALHFGNGTRLTVT.

The chain couples TRBV7-8 to TRBJ1-1, with 10 bases matching TRBD1. The CDR3 has 16 amino acids. Germline values: CDR1 SGHVS, CDR2 FQNEAQ. After removal of 5 bases from V and 3 bases from J, the junction contained 9 bases not matched to a gene. The CDR3 nucleotides read TGTGCCAGCAGCCACAGACAGGGGGCGGGGGACACTGAAGCTTTCTTT. The encoded protein is CASSHRQGAGDTEAFF.

This clone was seen just once. This chain joins TRBV19 and TRBJ2-7, with D tentatively TRBD1 (7 bases). Germline V CDR1 and CDR2: LNHDA, SQIVND (reference sequence). This CDR3 contains 12 residues. V was cut by 9 bases and J by 2 bases, with 11 bases left in between. CDR3 nucleotide sequence: TGTGCCAGCGCGGGACAGACCTACGAGCAGTACTTC. This codes for CASAGQTYEQYF.

V gene TRBV7-8 combines with J gene TRBJ1-1; the D gene is possibly TRBD1 (5 bases). V was trimmed by 1 base and J by 1 base, leaving 13 bases between them. Germline V lookup: CDR1 SGHVS, CDR2 FQNEAQ. CDR3 length: 16 amino acids. CDR3: CASSLEIWGENTEAFF. The CDR3 DNA reads TGTGCCAGCAGCTTAGAGATCTGGGGGGAGAACACTGAAGCTTTCTTT. Based on the CDR3 plus reference TRBV7-8 and TRBJ1-1, the full variable domain is GAGVSQSPRYKVAKRGQDVALRCDPISGHVSLFWYQQALGQGPEFLTYFQNEAQLDKSGLPSDRFFAERPEGSVSTLKIQRTQQEDSAVYLCASSLEIWGENTEAFFGQGTRLTVV.

This clone was counted only a few times. The chain employs TRBV5-1 and TRBJ1-2, with D tentatively TRBD1 (6 bases). This CDR3 has 14 residues. Germline V gene sequence: CDR1 SGHRS, CDR2 YFSETQ. Trimming took off 0 bases at V and 4 bases at J, with 10 bases between the two ends. CDR3 in DNA: TGCGCCAGCAGCTTGGATGGACAGCGCTATGGCTACACCTTC. Protein product: CASSLDGQRYGYTF.

The genes are TRBV7-7 and TRBJ2-1; D is possibly TRBD2 (6 bases). Trimming pared 1 base from V and 4 bases from J, leaving 11 bases between. Germline CDR1 is SSHAT and CDR2 is FNYEAQ (reference sequence). The CDR3 contains 15 residues. CDR3 in DNA: TGTGCCAGCAGCTTAGGGGCGGGAACGTACAATGAGCAGTTCTTC. Its translation: CASSLGAGTYNEQFF.

The chain is built from TRBV7-9 and TRBJ1-3; 7 bases line up with TRBD1. The CDR3 length is 17 residues. V dropped 2 bases and J dropped 0; count of bases not matched to a gene: 7. Germline V gives CDR1 SEHNR, CDR2 FQNEAQ (reference sequence). The CDR3 reads CASSLSRTGHSGNTIYF. DNA for the CDR3: TGTGCCAGCAGCTTAAGTCGGACAGGCCACTCTGGAAACACCATATATTTT.

The CDR3 loop is CASSPPVPTTGETQYF. In DNA form, the CDR3 reads TGTGCCAGCTCACCACCGGTTCCGACTACCGGGGAGACCCAGTACTTC. The chain couples TRBV18 to TRBJ2-5, with a weak D call TRBD2 (5 bases). Between the trimmed V and J ends, which lost 0 bases and 5 bases, there was a span of 16 bases. The CDR3 spans 16 residues. Germline CDR1 and CDR2: KGHSH and LQKENI.

This chain links TRBV7-9 with TRBJ1-2, with D possibly being TRBD1 (5 bases). V dropped 3 bases and J dropped 1 base, with 9 bases sitting between them. In germline, CDR1 is SEHNR, CDR2 FQNEAQ (reference sequence). The CDR3 is 14 residues long. The DNA for the CDR3 is TGTGCCAGCAGCTTCACAGGTCTTAACTATGGCTACACCTTC. Amino acid sequence: CASSFTGLNYGYTF. Full variable domain (remainder filled in from reference TRBV7-9 and TRBJ1-2): DTGVSQNPRHKITKRGQNVTFRCDPISEHNRLYWYRQTLGQGPEFLTYFQNEAQLEKSRLLSDRFSAERPKGSFSTLEIQRTEQGDSAMYLCASSFTGLNYGYTFGSGTRLTVV.

The V and J genes are TRBV19 and TRBJ1-5; D gene uncertain. Germline CDR1 is LNHDA and CDR2 is SQIVND (reference sequence). V shed 3 bases and J shed 6 bases, with 15 bases lying between them. This CDR3 has 15 residues. CDR3 residues: CASSIWQEGSQPQHF. CDR3 DNA: TGTGCCAGTAGTATTTGGCAGGAGGGAAGTCAGCCCCAGCATTTT.

A note on this clone: Other DNA sequences in the same sample also yield this CDR3. J is TRBJ1-6 and V is TRBV12-3 or TRBV12-4, with D uncertain. V gave up 3 bases and J gave up 7 bases, with 4 bases separating them. The CDR3 covers 12 residues. The CDR3 DNA follows: TGTGCCAGCAGTTTTGGAAATTCACCCCTCCACTTT. This encodes CASSFGNSPLHF.

The sample holds a few counts of this clone. V gene TRBV2 combines with J gene TRBJ2-7, with 8 positions matching TRBD1. The CDR3 covers 12 residues. CDR1 and CDR2 from the germline V gene are SNHLY and FYNNEI. The junction had 5 bases not matched to a gene; V was cut back by 8 bases and J by 5 bases. CDR3 coding DNA: TGTGCCAGCGCGGACAGGGCCCACGAGCAGTACTTC. This encodes CASADRAHEQYF.

The gene calls are TRBV19 and TRBJ1-4; 7 bases fit TRBD1. Germline CDR1 is LNHDA and CDR2 is SQIVND (reference sequence). This CDR3 comprises 15 residues. V gave up 7 bases and J gave up 0 bases; unmatched junction bases: 5. In nucleotides, the CDR3 is TGTGCCAGTAATCACAGGGGAGCAACTAATGAAAAACTGTTTTTT. Its protein is CASNHRGATNEKLFF.

This clone was seen just once. The chain combines TRBV30 with TRBJ1-1, with a possible D match to TRBD1 (6 bases). The ends were cut back, 4 bases at V and 6 bases at J, with 15 bases in the middle. The CDR3 contains 13 residues. Per the germline V gene, CDR1 is GTSNPN and CDR2 is SVGIG (reference sequence). CDR3 coding DNA: TGTGCCTGGACCGGAGGGGGGCCCTCTGAAGCTTTCTTT. Protein product: CAWTGGGPSEAFF.

CDR3 in amino acids: CAWSVVTVGISYNEQFF. The CDR3 DNA sequence: TGTGCCTGGAGTGTAGTGACGGTGGGGATCTCCTACAATGAGCAGTTCTTC. V is TRBV30 and J is TRBJ2-1; D is ambiguous. The V end lost 0 bases, the J end lost 0 bases, and 15 bases lay between the germline ends. Germline V gene data show CDR1 as GTSNPN and CDR2 as SVGIG (reference sequence). The CDR3 length is 17 residues. Using reference TRBV30 and TRBJ2-1 for the parts outside the CDR3, the full variable domain is SQTIHQWPATLVQPVGSPLSLECTVEGTSNPNLYWYRQAAGRGLQLLFYSVGIGQISSEVPQNLSASRPQDRQFILSSKKLLLSDSGFYLCAWSVVTVGISYNEQFFGPGTRLTVL.

The chain employs TRBV2 and TRBJ1-5; D ambiguous. Germline values: CDR1 SNHLY, CDR2 FYNNEI. The CDR3 runs to 12 residues. The V gene lost 3 bases and the J gene lost 7 bases, with 7 bases spanning the gap. CDR3 in amino acids: CASSDARQPQHF. CDR3 DNA sequence: TGTGCCAGCAGTGACGCGCGACAGCCCCAGCATTTT.